The rows below give T cell receptor beta chains drawn from one sample of a study of cytomegalovirus exposure and HLA in healthy donors. Sequencing was performed with immunoSEQ multiplex PCR; in TCRdb, only in-frame clones are kept and a portion is missing. Here the sample spans under 65,000 clones, about 78% being singletons. The sequenced sample was PBMCs. All receptors come from a young man in good health and CMV-seropositive. Both conserved end residues are part of each CDR3. D genes are given only for firm matches. A row's size may be missing; if present it is once, few, many or a size class.

>TRBD1|TRBV7-9|.|15|TRBJ2-5
CSSSYDRGPQETQYF
TGTTCCAGCAGCTACGACAGGGGGCCCCAAGAGACCCAGTACTTC
>.|TRBV13|.|12|TRBJ2-7
CASSFRPSEQYF
TGTGCCAGCAGCTTTAGACCTAGCGAGCAGTACTTC
>TRBD2|TRBV5-1|.|19|TRBJ2-2
CASSLLTGTSGGATGELFF
TGCGCCAGCAGCTTGCTAACCGGGACTAGCGGGGGGGCCACCGGGGAGCTGTTTTTT
>.|TRBV28|.|15|TRBJ2-7
CASSFYQGYHYEQYF
TGTGCCAGCAGTTTTTATCAGGGTTACCACTACGAGCAGTACTTC
>.|TRBV10-2|few|16|TRBJ2-1
CASSEPSGTKYNEQFF
TGCGCCAGCAGTGAGCCTTCCGGGACAAAATACAATGAGCAGTTCTTC
>.|TRBV6-4|.|13|TRBJ2-2
CASSASDTGELFF
TGTGCCAGCAGTGCTAGCGACACCGGGGAGCTGTTTTTT
>.|TRBV9|.|17|TRBJ2-1
CASSAETGQNPYNEQFF
TGTGCCAGCAGCGCCGAAACAGGACAAAACCCCTACAATGAGCAGTTCTTC
>TRBD1|TRBV7-8|.|15|TRBJ1-6
CASSFQTGVYSPLHF
TGTGCCAGCAGCTTCCAGACAGGGGTGTATTCACCCCTCCACTTT
>.|TRBV9|.|15|TRBJ2-2
CASSVDRRNTGELFF
TGTGCCAGCAGCGTTGACAGGCGAAACACCGGGGAGCTGTTTTTT
>TRBD1|TRBV5-1|.|16|TRBJ2-7
CASSWMGQGSRNEQYF
TGCGCCAGCAGCTGGATGGGACAGGGGTCGCGGAACGAGCAGTACTTC
>TRBD1|TRBV29-1|.|13|TRBJ2-3
CSVVTGDADTQYF
TGCAGCGTTGTAACAGGGGATGCAGATACGCAGTATTTT
>.|TRBV28|.|12|TRBJ1-1
CASSPLNTEAFF
TGTGCCAGCAGTCCATTGAACACTGAAGCTTTCTTT
>.|TRBV30|.|11|TRBJ1-2
CAWRWGLGYTF
TGTGCCTGGAGGTGGGGACTTGGCTACACCTTC
>.|TRBV27|.|13|TRBJ2-2
CASSFGAVMELFF
TGTGCCAGCAGTTTTGGGGCCGTTATGGAGCTGTTTTTT
>.|TRBV4-1|.|14|TRBJ2-5
CASSQGGSQETQYF
TGCGCCAGCAGCCAAGGGGGCAGTCAAGAGACCCAGTACTTC